This TCR beta chain emerged from a study of Ad26.COV2.S vaccination and SARS-CoV-2 variants. Germline CDR1 is LNHDA and CDR2 is SQIVND (reference sequence). Trimming pared 7 bases from V and 2 bases from J, leaving 15 bases between. The CDR3 loop spans 15 amino acids. This sample's treatment: roughly 19 received Ad26.COV2.S at low or high dose, single or two shots; 5 received placebo; per-sample allocation not given. Samples came from day 63 after the first vaccine or placebo injection. It was an adult aged 18-55 years in Boston who was the donor. Some clones are missing from TCRdb's copy, which holds only in-frame ones; the method was immunoSEQ multiplex PCR. The repertoire holds 300,000 to 400,000 clones, roughly 86% seen once, with approximately 1.9% in the top ten.

The starting material was peripheral blood, obtained in a trial of Ad26.COV2.S vaccine versus placebo. The V and J genes are TRBV19 and TRBJ2-1, with D perhaps matching TRBD2 (5 bases). This receptor was obtained from a person aged 18-60 years who received the Ad26.COV2.S COVID-19 vaccine or a placebo. For the CDR3, the DNA is TGTGCCAGTACCCCGGCGGGTTACCCCTACAATGAGCAGTTCTTC. Residues: CASTPAGYPYNEQFF.